Each of the 28 T cell receptor beta chains below was sequenced from the same sample in a study of T-cell memory formation after mild COVID-19. Each CDR3 protein is one row after TCRdb ran MiXCR on the 5' RACE reads. The sample gives 290,000 or so distinct CDR3 sequences, roughly 21% of which show up once; about 21% is in the top ten. The source material was PBMCs or a T cell subset sorted from them (not recorded which). These receptors all come from a man younger than 35 who had mild COVID-19 (a few samples of this study predate the infection). Cell type and time point are not known.

This clonotype was counted ten times or more. The chain employs TRBV7-2 and TRBJ2-1, with 8 bases fitting TRBD2. This CDR3 is built from 14 residues. Trimming removed 1 base from V and 9 bases from J; junction bases left unmatched: 5. CDR1 SGHTA and CDR2 FQGNSA come from the germline V gene. CDR3 nucleotides: TGTGCCAGCAGCTTAGGGGCGGGGGGTAGTGAGCAGTTCTTC. This codes for CASSLGAGGSEQFF.

This clonotype was counted only a few times. The rearrangement uses TRBV6-5 and TRBJ2-2; the D gene is possibly TRBD1 (5 bases). V was pared by 8 bases and J by 5 bases, with 12 bases between. The CDR3 spans 13 residues. CDR1 is MNHEY, CDR2 SVGAGI, per germline. CDR3 protein: CASGAGRTGELFF. In nucleotides, the CDR3 is TGTGCCAGCGGGGCAGGGCGTACCGGGGAGCTGTTTTTT.

This chain connects TRBV4-1 to TRBJ1-1; maybe TRBD1 (6 bases). The CDR3 sequence is 13 residues long. Deletions cut 1 base from V and 11 bases from J, with 14 bases between. The germline CDR1 and CDR2 sequences are MGHRA and YSYEKL. CDR3: CASSQVSDSKAFF. CDR3 DNA: TGCGCCAGCAGCCAAGTCTCGGACAGTAAGGCTTTCTTT.

This clonotype came up a few times. J is TRBJ2-3 and V is TRBV7-9, with TRBD2 matching 11 bases. The CDR3 length is 16 residues. Per the germline V gene, CDR1 is SEHNR and CDR2 is FQNEAQ (reference sequence). Trimming took 4 bases from V and 1 from J; bases not matched to a gene: 4. The CDR3, as DNA: TGTGCCAGCAGCTCCATAGCGGGGGGGCGCACAGATACGCAGTATTTT. Encoded protein: CASSSIAGGRTDTQYF.

The J gene is TRBJ1-2, the V gene TRBV29-1; D gene ambiguous. Germline-derived CDR1 and CDR2 are SQVTM and ANQGSEA. The CDR3 is 14 residues long. Trimming cost V 3 bases and J 1 base, with 12 bases left between them. CDR3 in amino acids: CSVEHAEVNYGYTF. CDR3 nucleotide sequence: TGCAGCGTTGAGCATGCGGAAGTTAACTATGGCTACACCTTC. Using reference TRBV29-1 and TRBJ1-2 for the parts outside the CDR3, the full variable domain is SAVISQKPSRDICQRGTSLTIQCQVDSQVTMMFWYRQQPGQSLTLIATANQGSEATYESGFVIDKFPISRPNLTFSTLTVSNMSPEDSSIYLCSVEHAEVNYGYTFGSGTRLTVV.

This clonotype came up a few times. The chain employs TRBV7-6 and TRBJ1-3; D is ambiguous. Between the trimmed V and J ends, which lost 5 bases and 5 bases, there was a span of 16 bases. CDR1 is SGHVS and CDR2 is FNYEAQ in the germline V gene. This CDR3 is 15 amino acids long. CDR3 residues: CASSPMTGNRNTIYF. CDR3 nucleotides: TGTGCCAGCAGCCCAATGACCGGAAACCGAAACACCATATATTTT. The full variable domain, in which reference TRBV7-6 and TRBJ1-3 provide the parts outside the CDR3, is GAGVSQSPRYKVTKRGQDVALRCDPISGHVSLYWYRQALGQGPEFLTYFNYEAQQDKSGLPNDRFSAERPEGSISTLTIQRTEQRDSAMYRCASSPMTGNRNTIYFGEGSWLTVV.

On this clonotype itself: Compared with germline, one end of the junction differs, possibly owing to a read error. This sequence joins TRBV14 and TRBJ1-1; D not certain. Germline CDR1 reads SGHDN; CDR2 reads FVKESK. The CDR3 runs 15 residues. CDR3 in amino acids: CASSEDGRIGTEAFF. The CDR3, as DNA: TGTGCCAGCAGCGAAGACGGACGGATTGGCACTGAAGCTTTCTTT.

About this clonotype: A much larger clone lies one base from this, so it may be a read error. The rearrangement joins TRBV7-3 to TRBJ2-1, with D maybe TRBD1 (6 bases). The CDR3 is made up of 12 amino acids. Germline V gene lookup returns CDR1 SGHTA and CDR2 FQGTGA. V lost 5 bases to trimming and J lost 7 bases, with 9 bases between them. The CDR3 bases are TGTGCCAGCAGCATAAGGGGGAATGAGCAGTTCTTC. Its translation: CASSIRGNEQFF. Together with reference TRBV7-3 and TRBJ2-1, the CDR3 gives the full variable domain: GAGVSQTPSNKVTEKGKYVELRCDPISGHTALYWYRQSLGQGPEFLIYFQGTGAADDSGLPNDRFFAVRPEGSVSTLKIQRTERGDSAVYLCASSIRGNEQFFGPGTRLTVL.

In its sample, this clonotype was seen a few times. The chain carries TRBV28 and TRBJ2-5; no clear D gene. CDR1 and CDR2 (germline): MDHEN, SYDVKM. V gave up 5 bases and J gave up 5 bases, with 15 bases separating them. This CDR3 comprises 14 residues. In nucleotides, the CDR3 is TGTGCCAGCAGTCCCCCGGACCGGCGGGAGACCCAGTACTTC. This sequence encodes CASSPPDRRETQYF.

The sample holds a few counts of this clonotype. The CDR3 region is CAISAGAGTLGTQYF. CDR3 sequence (DNA): TGTGCCATCAGTGCCGGAGCAGGGACCCTTGGGACCCAGTACTTC. The chain carries TRBV10-3 and TRBJ2-5, with D perhaps given as TRBD1 or TRBD2 (5 bases each). The CDR3 has 15 residues. The germline V and J ends were trimmed by 4 bases and 7 bases, with 19 bases remaining between them. Germline CDR1 ENHRY, CDR2 SYGVKD.

This clonotype was counted a few times. V gene TRBV7-2 combines with J gene TRBJ2-3; 8 positions agree with TRBD2. CDR1 is SGHTA and CDR2 is FQGNSA in the germline V gene. This CDR3 has 16 amino acids. The trim removed 6 bases at V and 2 bases at J, leaving 10 bases unmatched. The CDR3 nucleotides are TGTGCCAGCAGACCCGGGGGGGGGCGAACCACAGATACGCAGTATTTT. It yields the protein CASRPGGGRTTDTQYF.

The V gene is TRBV7-9, the J gene TRBJ2-5; tentatively, D is TRBD1 (5 bases). CDR3 length equals 17 residues. V dropped 1 base and J dropped 1 base, with 16 bases sitting between them. Germline V gene lookup returns CDR1 SEHNR and CDR2 FQNEAQ (reference sequence). CDR3 DNA: TGTGCCAGCAGCTTAGTTGGGCAGGGCGGAATCCAAGAGACCCAGTACTTC. As protein: CASSLVGQGGIQETQYF. Full variable domain (rest looked up from reference TRBV7-9 and TRBJ2-5): DTGVSQNPRHKITKRGQNVTFRCDPISEHNRLYWYRQTLGQGPEFLTYFQNEAQLEKSRLLSDRFSAERPKGSFSTLEIQRTEQGDSAMYLCASSLVGQGGIQETQYFGPGTRLLVL.

The CDR3 sequence: CATSDGAGSGPWETQYF. CDR3 coding DNA: TGTGCCACCAGTGATGGTGCCGGATCCGGACCGTGGGAGACCCAGTACTTC. J is TRBJ2-5 and V is TRBV24-1; D gene ambiguous. Per the germline V gene, CDR1 is KGHDR and CDR2 is SFDVKD. V lost 3 bases, J lost 5 bases, and 21 bases lay in between. The CDR3 sequence is 17 residues long.

This clonotype has more than one count but fewer than ten. The J gene is TRBJ2-5, the V gene TRBV12-3 or TRBV12-4; TRBD2 agrees at 9 bases. Unmatched junction bases numbered 6, after V lost 5 bases and J lost 5 bases. The CDR3 loop spans 14 amino acids. The CDR3 sequence: CASSSGGTEETQYF. CDR3 nucleotides: TGTGCCAGCAGTAGCGGGGGGACGGAGGAGACCCAGTACTTC.

The V and J genes are TRBV6-5 and TRBJ1-1; 7 bases agree with TRBD1. The CDR3 has 13 residues. With V trimmed by 6 bases and J by 5 bases, 6 bases remained unmatched. Germline V gene lookup returns CDR1 MNHEY and CDR2 SVGAGI. The CDR3 reads CASRRTGATEAFF. CDR3 bases: TGTGCCAGCAGACGTACAGGGGCTACTGAAGCTTTCTTT.

This chain links TRBV2 with TRBJ2-3; D possibly corresponds to TRBD2 (6 bases). The V gene's germline CDR1 is SNHLY and CDR2 FYNNEI. The CDR3 is 15 amino acids. V was cut by 11 bases and J by 0 bases, with 18 bases left in between. CDR3 coding DNA: TGTGCCGGGACCCCCCCGGGGACTAGCACAGATACGCAGTATTTT. Residues: CAGTPPGTSTDTQYF.

The J gene is TRBJ2-2, the V gene TRBV3-1, with 7 bases fitting TRBD1. V lost 3 bases, J lost 7 bases, and 5 bases stayed unmatched. Germline lookup yields CDR1 LGHDT and CDR2 YNNKEL (reference sequence). The CDR3 consists of 14 residues. CDR3 protein: CASSHRQGGGELFF. The CDR3 nucleotides read TGTGCCAGCAGCCATCGACAGGGTGGCGGGGAGCTGTTTTTT.

The chain has TRBV7-8 and TRBJ1-5; no definite D call. The germline V gene has CDR1 SGHVS and CDR2 FQNEAQ. The CDR3 is 16 amino acids. Trimming stripped 0 bases from V and 0 bases from J, with 9 bases between. The CDR3 reads CASSLANRVSNQPQHF. The CDR3 region has the DNA TGTGCCAGCAGCTTAGCGAACCGGGTTAGCAATCAGCCCCAGCATTTT.

The chain combines TRBV10-3 with TRBJ2-5, with 12 positions matching TRBD1. In germline, CDR1 is ENHRY, CDR2 SYGVKD. V dropped 4 bases and J dropped 4; count of bases not matched to a gene: 10. The CDR3 has 17 amino acids. The CDR3 region is CAISGDRDRGLGETQYF. DNA of the CDR3: TGTGCCATCAGTGGTGACCGGGACAGGGGGCTTGGAGAGACCCAGTACTTC.

Regarding this clonotype: This clone may be a read error of a much larger clone one base away. The V and J genes are TRBV4-3 and TRBJ1-5; the D gene is possibly TRBD1 (5 bases). From germline, CDR1 is LGHNA and CDR2 YSLEER. This CDR3 has 15 residues. V was shortened by 0 bases and J by 2 bases, with 8 bases between the two germline ends. Here the CDR3 DNA reads TGCGCCAGCAGCCAAGACTGGGGGGGCAATCAGCCCCAGCATTTT. Encoded protein: CASSQDWGGNQPQHF.

The chain couples TRBV4-3 to TRBJ2-7, with 12 bases that match TRBD1. The germline V gene has CDR1 LGHNA and CDR2 YSLEER. With 1 base clipped from V and 5 bases from J, the junction kept 6 bases outside the gene matches. The CDR3 spans 16 residues. The CDR3, as DNA: TGCGCCAGCAGCCAAGGTCCGGGACAGGGGGCCCACGAGCAGTACTTC. Translated: CASSQGPGQGAHEQYF.

This clonotype occurred many times. The chain recombines TRBV7-8 with TRBJ2-7; TRBD1 or TRBD2 may be the D gene (7 bases each). Germline assignment: CDR1 SGHVS and CDR2 FQNEAQ. This CDR3 has 14 residues. Between the trimmed V and J ends, which lost 3 bases and 4 bases, there was a span of 13 bases. Here the CDR3 reads CASSFQGGRYEQYF. CDR3 nucleotides: TGTGCCAGCAGCTTTCAGGGGGGGCGGTACGAGCAGTACTTC.

V usage is TRBV28 and J usage is TRBJ2-5; the D is unclear. The germline V gene encodes CDR1 MDHEN and CDR2 SYDVKM. The CDR3 totals 13 residues. V was trimmed by 10 bases and J by 3 bases, leaving 15 bases between them. CDR3 residues: CATSPVTEETQYF. For the CDR3, the DNA is TGTGCCACCTCGCCTGTTACCGAAGAGACCCAGTACTTC.

V and J are TRBV27 and TRBJ2-5, with D possibly matching TRBD2 (5 bases). V lost 6 bases to trimming and J lost 4 bases, with 15 bases between them. Germline values: CDR1 MNHEY, CDR2 SMNVEV (reference sequence). The CDR3 totals 14 residues. CDR3 region: CASSPTIRTETQYF. The CDR3 DNA follows: TGTGCCAGCAGCCCGACTATCCGAACAGAGACCCAGTACTTC.

The gene calls are TRBV10-3 and TRBJ2-7; 13 bases are shared with TRBD2. The trim removed 3 bases at V and 6 bases at J, leaving 5 bases unmatched. CDR1 is ENHRY and CDR2 is SYGVKD in the germline V gene. This CDR3 comprises 15 residues. The CDR3 nucleotides are TGTGCCATCAGTGAACTAGCGGGGGGGCCTGGCGAGCAGTACGTC. Translated: CAISELAGGPGEQYV.

The V and J genes are TRBV12-3 or TRBV12-4 and TRBJ2-1; 15 bases agree with TRBD2. V gave up 6 bases and J gave up 7 bases; unmatched junction bases: 4. The CDR3 extends over 15 amino acids. CDR3 DNA: TGTGCCAGCAGGACCGGGACTAGCGGGGGGAATGAGCAGTTCTTC. Translation: CASRTGTSGGNEQFF.

The gene calls are TRBV9 and TRBJ2-1; TRBD2 matches at 11 bases. V lost 7 bases to trimming and J lost 6 bases; unmatched junction nucleotides: 6. Germline CDR1 and CDR2: SGDLS and YYNGEE. The CDR3 covers 14 residues. CDR3 residues: CASDIAGGFNEQFF. The CDR3 DNA is TGTGCCAGCGACATAGCGGGGGGGTTCAATGAGCAGTTCTTC.

The J gene is TRBJ1-4, the V gene TRBV12-3 or TRBV12-4, with D unresolved. With 8 bases removed from V and 6 bases from J, the gap between germline ends came to 13 bases. There are 13 residues in the CDR3. CDR3 nucleotides: TGTGCCAGCCAGGTCCAAGAATATGAAAAACTGTTTTTT. It yields the protein CASQVQEYEKLFF.